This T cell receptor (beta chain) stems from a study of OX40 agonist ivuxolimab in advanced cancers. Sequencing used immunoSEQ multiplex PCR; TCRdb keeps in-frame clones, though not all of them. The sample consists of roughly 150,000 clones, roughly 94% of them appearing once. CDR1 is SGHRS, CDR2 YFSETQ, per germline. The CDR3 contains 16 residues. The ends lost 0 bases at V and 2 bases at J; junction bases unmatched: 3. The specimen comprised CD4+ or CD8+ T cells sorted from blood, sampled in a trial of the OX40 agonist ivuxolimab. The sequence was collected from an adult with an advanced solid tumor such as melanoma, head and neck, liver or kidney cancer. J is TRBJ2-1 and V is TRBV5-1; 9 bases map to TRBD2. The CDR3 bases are TGCGCCAGCAGCTTGGAGGCTAGCGGGACCTACAATGAGCAGTTCTTC. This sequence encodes CASSLEASGTYNEQFF.